These 32 T cell receptor beta chains came from one sample sequenced in a study of cytomegalovirus exposure and HLA in healthy donors. This PCR relied on a set of 60 Vbeta primers and 13 Jbeta primers. The table came from immunoSEQ multiplex PCR; TCRdb's copy has only in-frame clones and leaves some out. The sample holds under 130,000 clones, approximately 82% seen once. Sequencing was performed on PBMCs. All receptors come from a man in his forties or fifties in good health and CMV-seropositive.

The CDR3 sequence: CASSLVPGQGLLEKLFF. The CDR3 DNA follows: TGCGCCAGCAGCTTGGTCCCGGGACAGGGATTACTCGAAAAACTGTTTTTT. The chain joins TRBV5-1 to TRBJ1-4; 9 nucleotides align to TRBD1. The germline V gene has CDR1 SGHRS and CDR2 YFSETQ. The trim removed 0 bases at V and 8 bases at J, leaving 11 bases unmatched. This CDR3 region has 17 residues.

This rearrangement joins TRBV7-3 to TRBJ2-1, with D possibly matching TRBD1 (5 bases). The germline V and J ends were trimmed by 2 bases and 6 bases, with 14 bases remaining between them. This CDR3 has 15 amino acids. Per germline, CDR1 SGHTA and CDR2 FQGTGA. The CDR3 DNA sequence: TGTGCCAGCAGCTTAGACCTCGGACAACTCAATGAGCAGTTCTTC. Its translation: CASSLDLGQLNEQFF.

This clone occurred a few times. V gene TRBV25-1 combines with J gene TRBJ1-4; maybe TRBD1 (5 bases). This CDR3 is 14 amino acids long. Trimming cost V 3 bases and J 3 bases, with 8 bases left between them. The germline V gene has CDR1 MGHDK and CDR2 SYGVNS. CDR3 nucleotide sequence: TGTGCCAGCAGTGACGGGGGTTCTAATGAAAAACTGTTTTTT. Amino acid sequence: CASSDGGSNEKLFF.

V gene TRBV7-6 combines with J gene TRBJ2-7, with TRBD1 matching over 7 bases. V trimming: 1 base; J trimming: 3 bases; junction bases outside the gene matches: 6. CDR1 is SGHVS and CDR2 is FNYEAQ in the germline V gene. The CDR3 totals 15 residues. The CDR3 DNA follows: TGTGCCAGCAGCTTAGGAGGGGACAGCATCTACGAGCAGTACTTC. Its protein is CASSLGGDSIYEQYF.

This clone was seen a few times. The V call is TRBV7-6, the J call TRBJ2-3, with 11 bases matching TRBD2. The J segment lost 3 bases and the V segment lost 0 bases, leaving 5 bases of the junction unmatched. The CDR3 is made up of 17 amino acids. From germline, CDR1 is SGHVS and CDR2 FNYEAQ. The CDR3 coding sequence is TGTGCCAGCAGCTTAGCGATAGCGGGGGGGAGTACAGATACGCAGTATTTT. It translates to CASSLAIAGGSTDTQYF.

The V call is TRBV27, the J call TRBJ2-7; TRBD2 agrees at 13 bases. V was pared by 0 bases and J by 5 bases, with 7 bases of the junction left unmatched. This CDR3 has 17 residues. From germline, CDR1 is MNHEY and CDR2 SMNVEV (reference sequence). CDR3 nucleotides: TGTGCCAGCAGTTTATCCCCGGGACTAGCGGGAAGAAACGAGCAGTACTTC. Its translation: CASSLSPGLAGRNEQYF.

Comments on this clone: At one of its ends the junction is not consistent with the germline gene, which may arise from a read error. The chain joins TRBV7-8 to TRBJ2-6; a possible D gene is TRBD1 (5 bases). The CDR3 extends over 15 amino acids. CDR1 is SGHVS and CDR2 is FQNEAQ in the germline V gene. The CDR3: CASSYRSSGANGLTF. Written as DNA, the CDR3 is TGTGCCAGCAGCTACAGGAGCTCTGGGGCCAACGGCCTGACTTTC.

This chain connects TRBV27 to TRBJ1-4, with TRBD1 matching 9 bases. CDR1 is MNHEY and CDR2 is SMNVEV in the germline V gene (reference sequence). J gave up 4 bases and V 6 bases, and 9 bases lay outside the gene matches. CDR3 length: 16 residues. CDR3 region: CASRNRTGVVNEKLFF. CDR3 nucleotide sequence: TGTGCCAGCAGGAACAGGACAGGGGTCGTTAATGAAAAACTGTTTTTT.

The chain links TRBV6-6 to TRBJ2-7; D may be TRBD1 (6 bases). Germline CDR1 reads MNHNY; CDR2 reads SVGAGI (reference sequence). This CDR3 has 14 residues. Trimming took off 5 bases at V and 0 bases at J, with 11 bases between the two ends. In DNA, the CDR3 is TGTGCCAGCAGTCCCGGGACACCCTCCTACGAGCAGTACTTC. Amino acids: CASSPGTPSYEQYF.

The CDR3, as DNA: TGTGCCAGCAGCTTGGGGACAGGGGATGGGGCAGCTTTCTTT. Amino acid sequence: CASSLGTGDGAAFF. The chain carries TRBV5-6 and TRBJ1-1; 9 nucleotides line up with TRBD1. The CDR3 length is 14 residues. V gave up 0 bases and J gave up 10 bases; unmatched junction bases: 7. CDR1 and CDR2 (germline): SGHDT, YYEEEE.

The count of this clone is one. Sequence at one end of the junction differs from germline and may be a read error. The chain is built from TRBV7-7 and TRBJ2-7; weak D call: TRBD1 (5 bases). Germline V gene lookup returns CDR1 SSHAT and CDR2 FNYEAQ (reference sequence). The CDR3 consists of 15 residues. CDR3 DNA: TGTGCTAGCAGCTTAGGTCCCGACAGCTCCTACGAGCAGTACTTC. This translates into CASSLGPDSSYEQYF. Supplemented by reference TRBV7-7 and TRBJ2-7, the full variable domain reads GAGVSQSPRYKVTKRGQDVTLRCDPISSHATLYWYQQALGQGPEFLTYFNYEAQPDKSGLPSDRFSAERPEGSISTLTIQRTEQRDSAMYRCASSLGPDSSYEQYFGPGTRLTVT.

Here the CDR3 DNA reads TGTGCCAGCAGTTTAGAACTGAGCTCTGGCTACACCTTC. The encoded protein is CASSLELSSGYTF. The chain has TRBV27 and TRBJ1-2; the D is unclear. This CDR3 is 13 amino acids long. The germline V gene has CDR1 MNHEY and CDR2 SMNVEV (reference sequence). Trimming removed 2 bases from V and 7 bases from J, with 11 bases in between.

V is TRBV28 and J is TRBJ2-7; TRBD2 might be the D (5 bases). This CDR3 spans 15 amino acids. Looked up from germline, CDR1 is MDHEN and CDR2 is SYDVKM. V dropped 4 bases and J dropped 1 base, with 14 bases sitting between them. The CDR3 region is CASSSPPEGSYEQYF. DNA for the CDR3: TGTGCCAGCAGTTCTCCCCCAGAGGGTTCCTACGAGCAGTACTTC.

The rearrangement uses TRBV18 and TRBJ2-7; 11 bases are a match to TRBD2. The germline gives CDR1 KGHSH, CDR2 LQKENI. Germline trimming cut 4 bases from V and 4 bases from J; bases unmatched to any gene: 9. The CDR3 sequence is 16 residues long. The CDR3 loop is CASSLLLAGVGYEQYF. CDR3 nucleotide sequence: TGTGCCAGCTCACTCCTACTAGCGGGAGTAGGTTACGAGCAGTACTTC.

The J gene is TRBJ1-3, the V gene TRBV23-1; the D is unclear. TRBV23-1 has ORF status, its function being uncertain. V was pared by 0 bases and J by 3 bases, with 6 bases between. The CDR3 extends over 14 amino acids. CDR3 amino acids: CASSQSSIGNTIYF. CDR3 bases: TGCGCCAGCAGTCAATCGAGCATTGGAAACACCATATATTTT.

This clone was observed a handful of times. The rearrangement links TRBV7-2 to TRBJ2-2; 11 positions agree with TRBD1. V shed 5 bases, J shed 5 bases, and the junction held 7 bases outside the gene matches. In germline, CDR1 is SGHTA, CDR2 FQGNSA. The CDR3 runs to 16 residues. In DNA form, the CDR3 reads TGTGCCAGCAGCCCCCGGGACAGGGGGAGGACCGGGGAGCTGTTTTTT. As protein: CASSPRDRGRTGELFF.

The V and J genes are TRBV7-8 and TRBJ2-7, with D tentatively TRBD1 (6 bases). The CDR3 totals 14 residues. The V end was cut by 5 bases, the J end by 0 bases, with 11 bases between. Per the germline V gene, CDR1 is SGHVS and CDR2 is FQNEAQ. The CDR3 reads CASSPSGHSYEQYF. CDR3 bases: TGTGCCAGCAGCCCCTCGGGACACTCCTACGAGCAGTACTTC.

The table lists this clone with a count of one. The chain links TRBV29-1 to TRBJ2-5; 9 bases line up with TRBD1. The CDR3 totals 13 residues. The trim removed 4 bases at V and 7 bases at J, leaving 7 bases unmatched. Germline-derived CDR1 and CDR2 are SQVTM and ANQGSEA. For the CDR3, the DNA is TGCAGCGTTGTAGGGACAGGGTTAGGGACCCAGTACTTC. Protein sequence: CSVVGTGLGTQYF.

The chain uses TRBV13 and TRBJ2-1, with 7 bases aligning to TRBD1. This CDR3 is 19 amino acids long. V was pared by 1 base and J by 1 base, with 13 bases of the junction left unmatched. Looked up from germline, CDR1 is PRHDT and CDR2 is FYEKMQ (reference sequence). CDR3 sequence (DNA): TGTGCCAGCAGCTTAGAACAGGGGATCCCCTATAGATCCTACAATGAGCAGTTCTTC. The encoded protein is CASSLEQGIPYRSYNEQFF.

There are a few counts of this clone. A junction end diverges from the germline sequence, so it may reflect a read error. V gene TRBV2 combines with J gene TRBJ2-1; weak D call: TRBD2 (6 bases). CDR1 SNHLY and CDR2 FYNNEI come from the germline V gene. There are 16 residues in the CDR3. CDR3: CASGEARGSSYNEQFF. Here the CDR3 DNA reads TGTGCCAGCGGTGAAGCACGGGGGAGCTCCTACAATGAGCAGTTCTTC.

CDR3 loop: CAWRRLFPVYEQYF. The CDR3 DNA reads as TGTGCCTGGAGGAGACTTTTCCCCGTTTACGAGCAGTACTTC. The V gene is TRBV30, the J gene TRBJ2-7; no clear D. The CDR3 has 14 residues. V was pared by 3 bases and J by 4 bases, with 16 bases between. Germline CDR1 GTSNPN, CDR2 SVGIG (reference sequence).

This clone appeared a few times. The chain uses TRBV18 and TRBJ2-7; possibly TRBD2 for D (6 bases). This CDR3 comprises 15 residues. V was clipped by 2 bases and J by 2 bases, with 13 bases between them. Germline CDR1 and CDR2: KGHSH and LQKENI. DNA of the CDR3: TGTGCCAGCTCACCAGCGGTGGGGGGTCCCTACGAGCAGTACTTC. Protein product: CASSPAVGGPYEQYF.

The rearrangement uses TRBV2 and TRBJ2-2; 10 nucleotides match TRBD2. V trimming: 4 bases; J trimming: 5 bases; junction bases outside the gene matches: 4. The CDR3 length is 15 residues. Germline V CDR1 and CDR2: SNHLY, FYNNEI. CDR3 loop: CASSVQREGTGELFF. For the CDR3, the DNA is TGTGCCAGCAGTGTACAGCGGGAGGGAACCGGGGAGCTGTTTTTT. Based on the CDR3 plus reference TRBV2 and TRBJ2-2, the full variable domain is EPEVTQTPSHQVTQMGQEVILRCVPISNHLYFYWYRQILGQKVEFLVSFYNNEISEKSEIFDDQFSVERPDGSNFTLKIRSTKLEDSAMYFCASSVQREGTGELFFGEGSRLTVL.

The rearrangement joins TRBV7-9 to TRBJ1-2; no firm D call. V lost 1 base to trimming and J lost 0 bases, with 6 bases between them. This CDR3 region has 14 residues. CDR1 and CDR2 (germline): SEHNR, FQNEAQ (reference sequence). The CDR3 coding sequence is TGTGCCAGCAGCTTAGAAGCACCTAACTATGGCTACACCTTC. It translates to CASSLEAPNYGYTF.

The J gene is TRBJ2-1, the V gene TRBV7-9, with TRBD2 matching 7 bases. This CDR3 is 14 amino acids long. V trimming: 5 bases; J trimming: 1 base; junction bases outside the gene matches: 2. Germline assignment: CDR1 SEHNR and CDR2 FQNEAQ (reference sequence). The CDR3: CASSPGGSYNEQFF. The CDR3 coding sequence is TGTGCCAGCAGCCCGGGAGGATCCTACAATGAGCAGTTCTTC.

CDR3 DNA: TGTGCCAGCAGCGTTGGGGGACAGGTGAACACTGAAGCTTTCTTT. It specifies CASSVGGQVNTEAFF. The V and J genes are TRBV9 and TRBJ1-1; 8 nucleotides match TRBD1. Germline V lookup: CDR1 SGDLS, CDR2 YYNGEE. The CDR3 is 15 amino acids. Germline trimming cut 2 bases from V and 0 bases from J; bases unmatched to any gene: 3.

The chain has TRBV30 and TRBJ2-1, with 8 bases lining up with TRBD1. Trimming at V came to 4 bases and at J to 7 bases, leaving 9 bases not matched to a gene. Germline-derived CDR1 and CDR2 are GTSNPN and SVGIG (reference sequence). This CDR3 spans 14 amino acids. This CDR3 reads CAWNRGAPGNEQFF. CDR3 DNA: TGTGCCTGGAACAGGGGGGCGCCTGGGAATGAGCAGTTCTTC.

The V and J genes are TRBV7-2 and TRBJ1-4; D unresolved. This CDR3 spans 15 amino acids. V lost 2 bases and J lost 8, with 15 bases in between. Germline V gene sequence: CDR1 SGHTA, CDR2 FQGNSA. The CDR3 loop reads CASSLNWVVGEKLFF. The CDR3, as DNA: TGTGCCAGCAGCTTAAATTGGGTGGTCGGGGAAAAACTGTTTTTT. Combining the CDR3 with reference TRBV7-2 and TRBJ1-4 gives the whole variable domain GAGVSQSPSNKVTEKGKDVELRCDPISGHTALYWYRQSLGQGLEFLIYFQGNSAPDKSGLPSDRFSAERTGGSVSTLTIQRTQQEDSAVYLCASSLNWVVGEKLFFGSGTQLSVL.

V gene TRBV6-1 combines with J gene TRBJ1-5, with D uncertain. Trimming took 0 bases from V and 8 from J, leaving 8 bases between them. CDR1 is MNHNS, CDR2 SASEGT, per germline. The CDR3 is 13 amino acids. The CDR3 DNA follows: TGTGCCAGCAGTGAAGCCCTCCAGGAGCCCCAGCATTTT. Translation gives CASSEALQEPQHF.

The chain uses TRBV7-3 and TRBJ2-5; D possibly corresponds to TRBD1 (6 bases). The CDR3 is made up of 17 amino acids. V gave up 1 base and J gave up 0 bases, with 15 bases separating them. Germline V gene lookup returns CDR1 SGHTA and CDR2 FQGTGA. In DNA, the CDR3 is TGTGCCAGCAGCTTAATGGGGCAGGGGTTTAACCAAGAGACCCAGTACTTC. The encoded protein is CASSLMGQGFNQETQYF.

The chain joins TRBV19 to TRBJ2-7, with 9 bases that match TRBD1. V was clipped by 3 bases and J by 3 bases; unmatched bases: 0. The CDR3 has 13 amino acids. The germline CDR1 and CDR2 sequences are LNHDA and SQIVND (reference sequence). The CDR3 reads CASSMTGGYEQYF. For the CDR3, the DNA is TGTGCCAGTAGTATGACAGGGGGCTACGAGCAGTACTTC. The full variable domain, rest sourced from reference TRBV19 and TRBJ2-7, is DGGITQSPKYLFRKEGQNVTLSCEQNLNHDAMYWYRQDPGQGLRLIYYSQIVNDFQKGDIAEGYSVSREKKESFPLTVTSAQKNPTAFYLCASSMTGGYEQYFGPGTRLTVT.

The CDR3 region is CASSLGGAGGDYGYTF. The CDR3 DNA is TGTGCCAGCAGTTTAGGGGGCGCAGGGGGCGACTATGGCTACACCTTC. The chain has TRBV28 and TRBJ1-2; 8 bases are a match to TRBD1. The CDR3 length is 16 residues. The ends lost 2 bases at V and 3 bases at J; junction bases unmatched: 8. Germline CDR1 reads MDHEN; CDR2 reads SYDVKM.